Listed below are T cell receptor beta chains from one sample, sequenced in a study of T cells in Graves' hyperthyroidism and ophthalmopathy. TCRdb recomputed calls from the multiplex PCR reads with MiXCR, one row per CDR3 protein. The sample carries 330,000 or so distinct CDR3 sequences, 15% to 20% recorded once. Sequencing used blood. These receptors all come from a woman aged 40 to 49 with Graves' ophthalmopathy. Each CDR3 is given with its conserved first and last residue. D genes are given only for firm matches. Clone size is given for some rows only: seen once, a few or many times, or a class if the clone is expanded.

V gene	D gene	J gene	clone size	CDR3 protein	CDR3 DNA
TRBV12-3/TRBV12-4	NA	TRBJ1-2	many	CASRYDGTDGYTF	TGTGCCAGCAGGTATGACGGGACGGATGGCTACACCTTC
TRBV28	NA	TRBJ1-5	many	CASSTTRWSNQPQHF	TGTGCCAGCAGTACGACCCGGTGGAGCAATCAGCCCCAGCATTTT
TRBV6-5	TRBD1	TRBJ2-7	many	CASSSKWDRDHEQYF	TGTGCCAGCAGCTCGAAATGGGACAGGGATCACGAGCAGTACTTC
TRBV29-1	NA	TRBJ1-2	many	CSVERRVGQVYGYTF	TGCAGCGTTGAAAGGCGCGTGGGACAAGTCTATGGCTACACCTTC
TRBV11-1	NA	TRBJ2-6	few	CASRDIAGTESSGANVLTF	TGTGCCAGCAGAGACATAGCCGGGACCGAAAGCTCTGGGGCCAACGTCCTGACTTTC
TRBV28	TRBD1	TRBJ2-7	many	CASDGDRDTYEQYF	TGTGCCTCCGACGGGGACAGGGATACCTACGAGCAGTACTTC
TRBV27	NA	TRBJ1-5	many	CASSLLSPTGPNQPQHF	TGTGCCAGCAGTTTACTCTCCCCGACAGGACCTAATCAGCCCCAGCATTTT
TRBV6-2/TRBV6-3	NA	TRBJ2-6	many	CASSYEEGSGANVLTF	TGTGCCAGCAGTTACGAGGAAGGCTCTGGGGCCAACGTCCTGACTTTC
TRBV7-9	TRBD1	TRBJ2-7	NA	CASSFLTGVHEQYF	TGTGCCAGCAGTTTCCTAACAGGGGTCCACGAGCAGTACTTC
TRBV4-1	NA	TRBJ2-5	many	CASSQEEGARGETQYF	TGCGCCAGCAGCCAAGAAGAGGGGGCGCGGGGAGAGACCCAGTACTTC
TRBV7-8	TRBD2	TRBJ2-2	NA	CASSVRGLVTGTGELFF	TGTGCCAGCAGCGTGAGAGGACTAGTCACGGGCACCGGGGAGCTGTTTTTT
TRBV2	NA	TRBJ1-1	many	CASTREYSNTEAFF	TGTGCCAGCACCAGGGAATATTCGAACACTGAAGCTTTCTTT
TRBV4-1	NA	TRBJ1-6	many	CASSQFTAGTNSPLHF	TGCGCCAGCAGCCAATTCACGGCAGGGACGAATTCACCCCTCCACTTT
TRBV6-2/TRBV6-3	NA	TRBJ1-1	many	CASSYGDGNTEAFF	TGTGCCAGCAGTTACGGCGACGGTAACACTGAAGCTTTCTTT
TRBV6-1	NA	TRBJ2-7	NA	CASSERSHREQYF	TGTGCCAGCAGTGAAAGATCCCATCGGGAGCAGTACTTC
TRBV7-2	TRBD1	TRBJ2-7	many	CASSPTETGGSYEQYF	TGTGCCAGCAGCCCCACGGAGACAGGGGGCTCCTACGAGCAGTACTTC
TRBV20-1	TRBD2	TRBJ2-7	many	CSARDKARASGWDEQYF	TGCAGTGCTAGAGACAAAGCTCGGGCTAGCGGGTGGGACGAGCAGTACTTC
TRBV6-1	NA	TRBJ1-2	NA	CASSLREGPDYGYTF	TGTGCCAGCAGCCTCCGGGAAGGGCCGGACTATGGCTACACCTTC
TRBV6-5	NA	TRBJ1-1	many	CASSRDMMNTEAFF	TGTGCCAGCAGTCGGGACATGATGAACACTGAAGCTTTCTTT
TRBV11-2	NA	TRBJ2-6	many	CASSLDRVPGANVLTF	TGTGCCAGCAGCTTAGACCGGGTACCTGGGGCCAACGTCCTGACTTTC
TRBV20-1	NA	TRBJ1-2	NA	CSARPTPGTQGVRYGYTF	TGCAGTGCTCGACCCACCCCCGGGACTCAAGGGGTTCGCTATGGCTACACCTTC
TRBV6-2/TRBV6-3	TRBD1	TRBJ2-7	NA	CASSRAAGQGLEQSF	TGTGCCAGCAGCCGCGCCGCGGGACAGGGTCTCGAGCAGTCCTTC
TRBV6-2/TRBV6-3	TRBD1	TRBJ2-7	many	CASGWGVKTGGSYEQYF	TGTGCCAGCGGATGGGGTGTCAAGACAGGGGGCTCCTACGAGCAGTACTTC
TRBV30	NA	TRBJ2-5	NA	CAWSGQGWETQYF	TGTGCCTGGAGTGGCCAGGGTTGGGAGACCCAGTACTTC
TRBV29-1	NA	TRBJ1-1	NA	CSVVHRMNTEAFF	TGCAGCGTTGTCCACAGGATGAACACTGAAGCTTTCTTT
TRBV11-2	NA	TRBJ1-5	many	CASSFVSGRFYSNQPQHF	TGTGCCAGCAGCTTCGTTTCTGGCAGGTTCTATAGCAATCAGCCCCAGCATTTT
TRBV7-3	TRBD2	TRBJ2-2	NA	CASSPGLAGGELFF	TGTGCCAGCAGCCCGGGACTAGCTGGCGGGGAGCTGTTTTTT
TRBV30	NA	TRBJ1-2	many	CAWSVLGYGCTF	TGTGCCTGGAGTGTTCTGGGCTATGGCTGCACCTTC
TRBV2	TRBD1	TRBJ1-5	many	CASSGGTGGSNQPQHF	TGTGCCAGCAGTGGTGGCACAGGGGGATCGAATCAGCCCCAGCATTTT
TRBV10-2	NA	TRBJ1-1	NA	CASSAGGRAFF	TGCGCCAGCAGTGCGGGAGGGAGGGCTTTCTTT
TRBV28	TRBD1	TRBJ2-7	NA	CASSLRTGIDEQYF	TGTGCCAGCAGTCTTAGGACAGGGATAGACGAGCAGTACTTC
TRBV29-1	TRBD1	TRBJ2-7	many	CSVEGDSHEQYF	TGCAGCGTCGAAGGGGACAGCCACGAGCAGTACTTC
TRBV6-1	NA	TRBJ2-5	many	CASSQDSRQETQYF	TGTGCCAGCAGCCAGGACAGCCGTCAAGAGACCCAGTACTTC
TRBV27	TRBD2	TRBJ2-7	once	CASSLSKRSTSGRFDEQYF	TGTGCCAGCAGTTTATCTAAACGTAGTACTAGCGGGAGATTTGACGAGCAGTACTTC
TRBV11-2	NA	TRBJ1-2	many	CASSLGGHGYTF	TGTGCCAGCAGCTTAGGAGGCCATGGCTACACCTTC
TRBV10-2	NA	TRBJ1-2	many	CASSEMGGGNGYTF	TGCGCCAGCAGTGAGATGGGCGGGGGCAATGGCTACACCTTC
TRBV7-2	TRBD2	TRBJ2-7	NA	CASTQSSRGGEQYF	TGTGCCAGCACCCAATCGAGTAGGGGAGGGGAGCAGTACTTC
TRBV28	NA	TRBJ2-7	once	CASSHRPGEQYF	TGTGCCAGCAGCCACAGACCGGGAGAGCAGTACTTC
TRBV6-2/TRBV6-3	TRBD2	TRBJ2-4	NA	CASSRDYKNIQYF	TGTGCCAGCAGCCGGGACTACAAAAACATTCAGTACTTC
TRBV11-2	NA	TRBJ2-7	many	CASSLEGGISYEQYF	TGTGCCAGCAGCTTAGAGGGGGGAATAAGCTACGAGCAGTACTTC
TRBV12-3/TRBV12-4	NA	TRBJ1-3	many	CASTAGVHYSGNTIYF	TGTGCCAGCACCGCCGGGGTTCATTACTCTGGAAACACCATATATTTT
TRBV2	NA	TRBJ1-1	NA	CASSRTATYEAFF	TGTGCCAGCAGTAGGACAGCTACTTATGAAGCTTTCTTT